A single sample is the source of the 14 T cell receptor beta chains below, sequenced in a study of cytomegalovirus exposure and HLA in healthy donors. Researchers ran the PCR with 60 Vbeta and 13 Jbeta primers. The assay was immunoSEQ multiplex PCR, and TCRdb's table has in-frame clones only and misses some. The data show 100,000 to 150,000 clones, and the top ten clones hold about 1.8%. The sequencing sample was made of PBMCs. The source of these receptors is a man aged 18 to 30 in good health and CMV-seronegative.

The V gene is TRBV6-4, the J gene TRBJ1-2; possibly TRBD1 for D (5 bases). The V end lost 3 bases, the J end lost 7 bases, and 12 bases lay between the germline ends. The CDR3 is 13 amino acids. Germline assignment: CDR1 MRHNA and CDR2 SNTAGT. CDR3 coding DNA: TGTGCCAGCAGTGATAGGGGTTTGGGTGGCTACACCTTC. Its protein is CASSDRGLGGYTF.

The V and J genes are TRBV29-1 and TRBJ2-2; D unclear. The V gene lost 3 bases and the J gene lost 8 bases, with 13 bases spanning the gap. In germline, CDR1 is SQVTM, CDR2 ANQGSEA. The CDR3 consists of 13 residues. CDR3 loop: CSVELETPGELFF. DNA for the CDR3: TGCAGCGTTGAGTTAGAAACCCCTGGGGAGCTGTTTTTT.

This chain links TRBV5-6 with TRBJ1-1; 8 bases agree with TRBD1. CDR3 size: 16 residues. V shed 0 bases and J 1 base; nucleotides not matched to a gene: 5. Germline values: CDR1 SGHDT, CDR2 YYEEEE. The CDR3 spells CASSLASGTGNTEAFF. Here the CDR3 DNA reads TGTGCCAGCAGCTTGGCATCCGGGACAGGGAACACTGAAGCTTTCTTT.

V usage is TRBV28 and J usage is TRBJ1-2, with D perhaps matching TRBD1 (6 bases). Germline values: CDR1 MDHEN, CDR2 SYDVKM. The CDR3 has 15 amino acids. With 2 bases removed from V and 4 bases from J, the gap between germline ends came to 14 bases. DNA of the CDR3: TGTGCCAGCAGTTTAATCAGTAAGGGGGTCTATGGCTACACCTTC. Translating gives CASSLISKGVYGYTF.

The chain uses TRBV2 and TRBJ1-4, with TRBD1 matching over 9 bases. CDR1 is SNHLY, CDR2 FYNNEI, per germline. The J segment lost 8 bases and the V segment lost 8 bases, leaving 12 bases of the junction unmatched. The CDR3 covers 15 residues. DNA of the CDR3: TGTGCCAGCTCTAAGCCGGACAGGGGCAAGGAAAAACTGTTTTTT. This encodes CASSKPDRGKEKLFF.

The chain is built from TRBV19 and TRBJ2-2; tentatively, D is TRBD2 (5 bases). The CDR3 contains 15 residues. Trimming took off 7 bases at V and 2 bases at J, with 14 bases between the two ends. Per germline, CDR1 LNHDA and CDR2 SQIVND (reference sequence). CDR3 coding DNA: TGTGCCAGTACCCGGACTCCCCAAAACACCGGGGAGCTGTTTTTT. Translation: CASTRTPQNTGELFF. The entire variable domain, with the rest obtained from reference TRBV19 and TRBJ2-2, is as follows: DGGITQSPKYLFRKEGQNVTLSCEQNLNHDAMYWYRQDPGQGLRLIYYSQIVNDFQKGDIAEGYSVSREKKESFPLTVTSAQKNPTAFYLCASTRTPQNTGELFFGEGSRLTVL.

The chain employs TRBV9 and TRBJ1-1; 8 bases are a match to TRBD1. CDR3 size: 15 residues. V lost 3 bases, J lost 1 base, and 5 bases stayed unmatched. Germline V gene data show CDR1 as SGDLS and CDR2 as YYNGEE. Here the CDR3 reads CASSGRTGKNTEAFF. The CDR3 nucleotides are TGTGCCAGCAGCGGACGGACAGGGAAGAACACTGAAGCTTTCTTT.

The chain has TRBV27 and TRBJ2-7; D is possibly TRBD1 (6 bases). This CDR3 region has 14 residues. V was shortened by 4 bases and J by 3 bases, with 13 bases between the two germline ends. Germline assignment: CDR1 MNHEY and CDR2 SMNVEV (reference sequence). CDR3 nucleotide sequence: TGTGCCAGCAGTTACAGGGTAAGCGGCTACGAGCAGTACTTC. It encodes CASSYRVSGYEQYF.

The chain uses TRBV4-1 and TRBJ1-1; TRBD1 is a possible D gene (5 bases). The CDR3 sequence is 13 residues long. Between the trimmed V and J ends, which lost 4 bases and 3 bases, there was a span of 9 bases. From germline, CDR1 is MGHRA and CDR2 YSYEKL. CDR3 nucleotides: TGCGCCAGCAGCCCGATACAGGACACTGAAGCTTTCTTT. Its protein is CASSPIQDTEAFF.

The V and J genes are TRBV28 and TRBJ2-4, with D possibly TRBD2 on 7 matching bases. The length of the CDR3 is 16 residues. Germline CDR1 is MDHEN and CDR2 is SYDVKM. V lost 2 bases and J lost 0, with 11 bases in between. The CDR3 sequence is CASSLRGGGAKNIQYF. The CDR3 DNA sequence: TGTGCCAGCAGTTTACGAGGGGGGGGAGCCAAAAACATTCAGTACTTC. Full variable domain (missing parts from reference TRBV28 and TRBJ2-4): DVKVTQSSRYLVKRTGEKVFLECVQDMDHENMFWYRQDPGLGLRLIYFSYDVKMKEKGDIPEGYSVSREKKERFSLILESASTNQTSMYLCASSLRGGGAKNIQYFGAGTRLSVL.

The chain employs TRBV7-2 and TRBJ1-6; possibly TRBD1 for D (6 bases). The germline V gene encodes CDR1 SGHTA and CDR2 FQGNSA. V was shortened by 2 bases and J by 5 bases, with 10 bases between the two germline ends. The CDR3 has 15 amino acids. DNA of the CDR3: TGTGCCAGCAGCTTATACCGGGACAATAATTCACCCCTCCACTTT. Translated, it gives CASSLYRDNNSPLHF.

For the CDR3, the DNA is TGTGCCAGCAGCTTAGGTCCCCGACTAGACGAGCAGTACTTC. Its protein product is CASSLGPRLDEQYF. V and J are TRBV7-9 and TRBJ2-7, with a weak D call TRBD2 (6 bases). Germline CDR1 is SEHNR and CDR2 is FQNEAQ (reference sequence). CDR3 length: 14 amino acids. The V end was cut by 1 base, the J end by 5 bases, with 12 bases between.

The V call is TRBV7-2, the J call TRBJ1-2; 7 bases align to TRBD1. V gave up 5 bases and J gave up 5 bases; unmatched junction bases: 8. Germline CDR1 reads SGHTA; CDR2 reads FQGNSA. This CDR3 spans 14 amino acids. The CDR3 region has the DNA TGTGCCAGCAGCCCGGGACAGAGAGGATATGGCTACACCTTC. Translation gives CASSPGQRGYGYTF.

The chain employs TRBV2 and TRBJ1-1; D perhaps matches TRBD1 (6 bases). V shed 7 bases and J shed 4 bases, with 16 bases lying between them. Germline V CDR1 and CDR2: SNHLY, FYNNEI. CDR3 length equals 14 residues. As DNA, the CDR3 is TGTGCCAGCAAAGACAGGTGGCCGAGCACTGAAGCTTTCTTT. Residues: CASKDRWPSTEAFF.